The next 30 T cell receptor beta chains were all read from a single sample in a study of T-cell memory formation after mild COVID-19. TCRdb fed the 5' RACE reads into MiXCR, producing one record per CDR3 protein. Among roughly 450,000 distinct CDR3 sequences listed, 15% to 20% were seen once. The specimen was PBMCs or a T cell subset sorted from them (not recorded which). These receptors were collected from an adult woman who had mild COVID-19 (a few samples of this study predate the infection). Cell type and time point are not known.

This clonotype has only a few counts. J is TRBJ2-4 and V is TRBV6-5; a weak D match, TRBD1 (5 bases). V gave up 4 bases and J gave up 7 bases, with 14 bases separating them. Germline V gives CDR1 MNHEY, CDR2 SVGAGI. The CDR3 has 14 residues. The DNA of the CDR3 is TGTGCCAGCAGTTCTCAGGGTGGGTTGAACATTCAGTACTTC. Translation: CASSSQGGLNIQYF.

The chain uses TRBV4-1 and TRBJ1-5; D gene unclear. CDR1 and CDR2 (germline): MGHRA, YSYEKL. V dropped 0 bases and J dropped 9 bases, with 15 bases sitting between them. The CDR3 runs 15 residues. The CDR3 loop reads CASSQDLSSSRPQHF. CDR3 in DNA: TGCGCCAGCAGCCAAGATCTGAGCAGCTCTCGGCCCCAGCATTTT.

The V gene is TRBV5-1, the J gene TRBJ1-1, with D perhaps matching TRBD1 (5 bases). Germline CDR1 reads SGHRS; CDR2 reads YFSETQ. CDR3 length: 15 amino acids. V dropped 0 bases and J dropped 5 bases, with 14 bases sitting between them. CDR3 region: CASSLDPGGGTEAFF. In DNA, the CDR3 is TGCGCCAGCAGCTTGGACCCGGGTGGGGGGACTGAAGCTTTCTTT.

A few counts support this clonotype. The V and J genes are TRBV20-1 and TRBJ2-1; TRBD1 might be the D (5 bases). V gave up 1 base and J gave up 0 bases, with 10 bases separating them. Per germline, CDR1 DFQATT and CDR2 SNEGSKA (reference sequence). This CDR3 contains 15 residues. CDR3 residues: CSARVWGYSYNEQFF. In DNA form, the CDR3 reads TGCAGTGCTAGAGTCTGGGGCTACTCCTACAATGAGCAGTTCTTC.

This clonotype turned up a few times. The rearrangement links TRBV20-1 to TRBJ1-5; 9 bases are shared with TRBD1. After removal of 0 bases from V and 2 bases from J, the junction contained 5 bases not matched to a gene. This CDR3 has 16 residues. CDR1 is DFQATT and CDR2 is SNEGSKA in the germline V gene (reference sequence). The chain's CDR3 is CSARDRDRAGNQPQHF. CDR3 in DNA: TGCAGTGCTAGAGATCGGGACAGGGCGGGCAATCAGCCCCAGCATTTT.

This clonotype has just a few counts. The chain combines TRBV7-2 with TRBJ1-1, with D possibly matching TRBD1 (6 bases). The CDR3 spans 15 residues. CDR1 is SGHTA, CDR2 FQGNSA, per germline. V was shortened by 5 bases and J by 4 bases, with 17 bases between the two germline ends. This chain's CDR3 is CASSLLRGQFTEAFF. CDR3 DNA sequence: TGTGCCAGCAGCCTACTACGAGGACAGTTCACTGAAGCTTTCTTT.

This clonotype was recorded a few times. The chain couples TRBV7-9 to TRBJ2-2; 7 bases agree with TRBD2. CDR3 length: 16 residues. In germline, CDR1 is SEHNR, CDR2 FQNEAQ (reference sequence). J lost 3 bases, V lost 5 bases, and 9 bases had no gene match. The CDR3 is CASSPFAGDHTGELFF. The CDR3 DNA is TGTGCCAGCAGCCCCTTCGCGGGAGACCACACCGGGGAGCTGTTTTTT.

This clonotype showed up just a few times. The V call is TRBV5-1, the J call TRBJ2-7, with 7 bases matching TRBD1. The V gene end was trimmed by 3 bases and the J gene end by 3 bases; junction bases not matched to a gene: 12. The CDR3 is made up of 16 amino acids. Germline values: CDR1 SGHRS, CDR2 YFSETQ. CDR3 nucleotides: TGCGCCAGCAGCTCTTCAGGACAGGCGCAAGGCTACGAGCAGTACTTC. Translation gives CASSSSGQAQGYEQYF.

The CDR3 loop reads CASSVGPGLAGGGQETQYF. DNA for the CDR3: TGTGCCAGCAGCGTAGGACCGGGACTAGCGGGAGGTGGGCAAGAGACCCAGTACTTC. The chain couples TRBV9 to TRBJ2-5; TRBD2 matches at 15 bases. CDR1 and CDR2 (germline): SGDLS, YYNGEE. CDR3 length: 19 residues. V was clipped by 0 bases and J by 2 bases; unmatched bases: 8.

This clonotype was counted many times. The chain joins TRBV18 to TRBJ2-7; TRBD2 aligns across 11 bases. Trimming took 8 bases from V and 2 from J; bases not matched to a gene: 8. CDR1 is KGHSH and CDR2 is LQKENI in the germline V gene. This CDR3 has 15 amino acids. In DNA form, the CDR3 reads TGTGCCAGCAGCCCAGGGACTAGCGGTACCTACGAGCAGTACTTC. It is translated as CASSPGTSGTYEQYF.

The sample holds a few counts of this clonotype. The chain has TRBV6-5 and TRBJ1-2; no clear D. Germline loops: CDR1 MNHEY, CDR2 SVGAGI. V shed 0 bases and J shed 5 bases, with 13 bases lying between them. CDR3 length equals 15 residues. The CDR3 DNA is TGTGCCAGCAGTTACTCCACGGCAGGCCCATATGGCTACACCTTC. This encodes CASSYSTAGPYGYTF.

This clonotype has at least ten counts. The chain joins TRBV3-1 to TRBJ2-1; 7 bases align to TRBD2. Germline V gene lookup returns CDR1 LGHDT and CDR2 YNNKEL (reference sequence). The CDR3 consists of 13 residues. The trim removed 4 bases at V and 4 bases at J, leaving 1 base unmatched. The CDR3 is CASSPGGYNEQFF. CDR3 bases: TGTGCCAGCAGCCCCGGGGGGTACAATGAGCAGTTCTTC.

This clonotype has more than one count but fewer than ten. The V and J genes are TRBV5-4 and TRBJ2-1; the match to TRBD2 covers 9 bases. Germline V CDR1 and CDR2: SGHNT, YYREEE (reference sequence). The CDR3 totals 15 residues. V dropped 4 bases and J dropped 2; count of bases not matched to a gene: 4. Written as DNA, the CDR3 is TGTGCCAGCAGCGCCACTAGCGGGCCCTACAATGAGCAGTTCTTC. This codes for CASSATSGPYNEQFF.

Only a few counts were recorded for this clonotype. The chain is built from TRBV2 and TRBJ2-2; no clear D gene. V dropped 1 base and J dropped 9 bases, with 15 bases sitting between them. The CDR3 sequence is 15 residues long. CDR1 and CDR2 from the germline V gene are SNHLY and FYNNEI. The CDR3 DNA is TGTGCCAGCAGTGAAGTGCAGTTTGGACCGAGGGAGCTGTTTTTT. The encoded protein is CASSEVQFGPRELFF.

The chain combines TRBV7-9 with TRBJ2-4; D remains unclear. Germline-derived CDR1 and CDR2 are SEHNR and FQNEAQ (reference sequence). The CDR3 spans 12 residues. V dropped 4 bases and J dropped 12 bases, with 13 bases sitting between them. In DNA form, the CDR3 reads TGTGCCAGCAGCTCTGACCTCGTGCATCAGTACTTC. This translates into CASSSDLVHQYF.

This clonotype appeared a single time. The J gene is TRBJ2-7, the V gene TRBV7-9, with D uncertain. Per germline, CDR1 SEHNR and CDR2 FQNEAQ (reference sequence). Deletions cut 5 bases from V and 5 bases from J, with 10 bases between. This CDR3 spans 12 amino acids. CDR3 sequence: CASSHPSHEQYF. The CDR3 nucleotides read TGTGCCAGCAGCCACCCGTCCCACGAGCAGTACTTC. Together with reference TRBV7-9 and TRBJ2-7, the CDR3 gives the full variable domain: DTGVSQNPRHKITKRGQNVTFRCDPISEHNRLYWYRQTLGQGPEFLTYFQNEAQLEKSRLLSDRFSAERPKGSFSTLEIQRTEQGDSAMYLCASSHPSHEQYFGPGTRLTVT.

The V gene is TRBV4-1, the J gene TRBJ1-2; D remains unclear. The CDR3 is made up of 16 amino acids. CDR1 and CDR2 from the germline V gene are MGHRA and YSYEKL. V lost 0 bases and J 7 bases, leaving 18 bases between the germline ends. Here the CDR3 DNA reads TGCGCCAGCAGCCAAGATGGCGTATATCTCTCGACTGGCTACACCTTC. Protein: CASSQDGVYLSTGYTF.

This clonotype has just a few counts. The chain is built from TRBV29-1 and TRBJ2-5, with D maybe TRBD2 (5 bases). The CDR3 consists of 13 residues. V shed 0 bases and J shed 4 bases, with 9 bases lying between them. Per the germline V gene, CDR1 is SQVTM and CDR2 is ANQGSEA. CDR3 nucleotides: TGCAGCGTTGAAGAGGGTGCGGGAGAGACCCAGTACTTC. This gives the protein CSVEEGAGETQYF.

This clonotype was seen more than once but under ten times. J is TRBJ2-5 and V is TRBV3-1, with D possibly called TRBD1 or TRBD2 (8 bases each). CDR1 and CDR2 (germline): LGHDT, YNNKEL (reference sequence). The CDR3 covers 13 residues. The V gene lost 0 bases and the J gene lost 13 bases, with 15 bases spanning the gap. CDR3 protein: CASSQEVAGQAYF. CDR3 nucleotide sequence: TGTGCCAGCAGCCAAGAGGTAGCGGGACAGGCGTACTTC.

This clonotype was observed a few times. This chain joins TRBV3-1 and TRBJ2-7, with 7 bases that match TRBD2. Germline lookup yields CDR1 LGHDT and CDR2 YNNKEL (reference sequence). The CDR3 is made up of 15 amino acids. V lost 1 base to trimming and J lost 3 bases; unmatched junction nucleotides: 6. The CDR3 region has the DNA TGTGCCAGCAGCCAAGCACGAGGCGGGAGCTACGAGCAGTACTTC. It is translated as CASSQARGGSYEQYF.

The J gene is TRBJ2-1, the V gene TRBV19; either TRBD1 or TRBD2 may supply D (6 bases each). Germline values: CDR1 LNHDA, CDR2 SQIVND (reference sequence). This CDR3 comprises 16 residues. The V gene lost 3 bases and the J gene lost 0 bases, with 12 bases spanning the gap. The CDR3 reads CASSIGGQISYNEQFF. In DNA form, the CDR3 reads TGTGCCAGTAGTATCGGGGGACAAATCTCCTACAATGAGCAGTTCTTC. The full variable domain, its missing parts supplied by reference TRBV19 and TRBJ2-1, is DGGITQSPKYLFRKEGQNVTLSCEQNLNHDAMYWYRQDPGQGLRLIYYSQIVNDFQKGDIAEGYSVSREKKESFPLTVTSAQKNPTAFYLCASSIGGQISYNEQFFGPGTRLTVL.

This clonotype showed up just once. The V gene is TRBV5-1, the J gene TRBJ1-6; a possible D gene is TRBD1 (5 bases). Germline V CDR1 and CDR2: SGHRS, YFSETQ. The CDR3 sequence is 13 residues long. Trimming shortened V by 7 bases and J by 3 bases, and 8 bases separated the two germline ends. The CDR3 is CASGAGYNSPLHF. The DNA of the CDR3 is TGCGCCAGCGGGGCAGGCTATAATTCACCCCTCCACTTT.

V is TRBV7-9 and J is TRBJ1-1; no firm D call. The CDR3 loop spans 16 amino acids. Germline V gene data show CDR1 as SEHNR and CDR2 as FQNEAQ (reference sequence). Trimming cost V 0 bases and J 0 bases, with 11 bases left between them. CDR3 sequence reads: CASSLADGMMNTEAFF. DNA of the CDR3: TGTGCCAGCAGCTTAGCGGACGGTATGATGAACACTGAAGCTTTCTTT. The full variable domain, rest sourced from reference TRBV7-9 and TRBJ1-1, is DTGVSQNPRHKITKRGQNVTFRCDPISEHNRLYWYRQTLGQGPEFLTYFQNEAQLEKSRLLSDRFSAERPKGSFSTLEIQRTEQGDSAMYLCASSLADGMMNTEAFFGQGTRLTVV.

The chain links TRBV7-2 to TRBJ2-3; tentatively, D is TRBD2 (6 bases). Germline V lookup: CDR1 SGHTA, CDR2 FQGNSA. This CDR3 is built from 15 residues. V dropped 6 bases and J dropped 1 base, with 14 bases sitting between them. The CDR3 DNA follows: TGTGCCAGCAGATACGGCGGAGGGGGCACAGATACGCAGTATTTT. Translation: CASRYGGGGTDTQYF.

The chain is built from TRBV19 and TRBJ1-1, with 7 bases matching TRBD1. Trimming at V came to 9 bases and at J to 3 bases, leaving 7 bases not matched to a gene. There are 13 residues in the CDR3. Germline loops: CDR1 LNHDA, CDR2 SQIVND (reference sequence). For the CDR3, the DNA is TGTGCCAGCCAAGACAGGGCCGACACTGAAGCTTTCTTT. It is translated as CASQDRADTEAFF.

This rearrangement joins TRBV6-6 to TRBJ2-1, with 7 bases fitting TRBD1. CDR1 is MNHNY and CDR2 is SVGAGI in the germline V gene (reference sequence). The CDR3 consists of 15 residues. The J segment lost 5 bases and the V segment lost 0 bases, leaving 4 bases of the junction unmatched. The DNA of the CDR3 is TGTGCCAGCAGTTACTCGTTTCAGGGGGACAATGAGCAGTTCTTC. This gives the protein CASSYSFQGDNEQFF.

The V gene is TRBV7-6, the J gene TRBJ2-7; 9 bases fit TRBD1. Unmatched junction bases numbered 8, after V lost 5 bases and J lost 3 bases. The CDR3 length is 15 residues. The V gene's germline CDR1 is SGHVS and CDR2 FNYEAQ. CDR3 nucleotides: TGTGCCAGCAGCGTCGAACAGGGGGCGTTCTACGAGCAGTACTTC. Protein: CASSVEQGAFYEQYF.

V gene TRBV6-5 combines with J gene TRBJ1-1, with D perhaps TRBD1 (5 bases). Looked up from germline, CDR1 is MNHEY and CDR2 is SVGAGI. The germline V and J ends were trimmed by 2 bases and 1 base, with 8 bases remaining between them. This CDR3 comprises 14 residues. Here the CDR3 reads CASSYDSKNTEAFF. CDR3 sequence (DNA): TGTGCCAGCAGTTACGACAGCAAGAACACTGAAGCTTTCTTT.

In its sample, this clonotype was seen a few times. This chain connects TRBV4-2 to TRBJ2-5; TRBD2 is a possible D gene (7 bases). V was trimmed by 1 base and J by 5 bases, leaving 17 bases between them. This CDR3 is 16 amino acids long. Germline CDR1 LGHNA, CDR2 YNFKEQ. CDR3 in DNA: TGTGCCAGCAGCCAAGGGGGGCGGGGGCTAGCGGAGACCCAGTACTTC. This codes for CASSQGGRGLAETQYF.

This chain links TRBV11-2 with TRBJ2-4; TRBD1 matches 7 bases. Losses at the gene ends were 4 bases for V and 8 bases for J; bases not matched to a gene: 14. The length of the CDR3 is 16 residues. Germline-derived CDR1 and CDR2 are SGHAT and FQNNGV. For the CDR3, the DNA is TGTGCCAGCAGCTCTAACAGGGGCAAGGCTAGGGACATTCAGTACTTC. As protein: CASSSNRGKARDIQYF.